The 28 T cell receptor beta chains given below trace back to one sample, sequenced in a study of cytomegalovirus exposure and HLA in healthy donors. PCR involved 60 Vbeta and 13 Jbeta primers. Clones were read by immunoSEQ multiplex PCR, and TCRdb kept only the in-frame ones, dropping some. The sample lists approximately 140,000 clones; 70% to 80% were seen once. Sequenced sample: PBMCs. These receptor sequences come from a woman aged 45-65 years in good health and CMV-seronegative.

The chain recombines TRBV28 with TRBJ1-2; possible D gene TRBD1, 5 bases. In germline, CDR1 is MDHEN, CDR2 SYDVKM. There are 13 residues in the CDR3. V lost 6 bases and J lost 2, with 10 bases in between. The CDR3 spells CASSLDNNYGYTF. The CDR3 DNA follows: TGTGCCAGCAGCCTGGACAACAACTATGGCTACACCTTC.

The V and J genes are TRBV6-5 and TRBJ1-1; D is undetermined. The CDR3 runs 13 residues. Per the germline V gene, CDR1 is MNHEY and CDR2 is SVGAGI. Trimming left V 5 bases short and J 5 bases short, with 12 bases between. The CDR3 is CASSISLLTEAFF. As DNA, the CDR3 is TGTGCCAGCAGTATATCGCTCCTAACTGAAGCTTTCTTT.

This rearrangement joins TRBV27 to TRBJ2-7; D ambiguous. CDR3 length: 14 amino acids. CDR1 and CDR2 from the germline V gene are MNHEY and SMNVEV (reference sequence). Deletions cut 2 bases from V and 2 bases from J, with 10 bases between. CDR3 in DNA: TGTGCCAGCAGTTTAAGCGCGGCGACCTACGAGCAGTACTTC. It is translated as CASSLSAATYEQYF.

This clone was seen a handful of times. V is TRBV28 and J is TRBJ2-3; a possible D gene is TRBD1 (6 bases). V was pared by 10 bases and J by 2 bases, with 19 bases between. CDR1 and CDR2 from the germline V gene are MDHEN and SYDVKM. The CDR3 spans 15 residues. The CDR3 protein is CAIKPPGDITDTQYF. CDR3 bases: TGTGCCATCAAACCCCCCGGGGACATCACAGATACGCAGTATTTT.

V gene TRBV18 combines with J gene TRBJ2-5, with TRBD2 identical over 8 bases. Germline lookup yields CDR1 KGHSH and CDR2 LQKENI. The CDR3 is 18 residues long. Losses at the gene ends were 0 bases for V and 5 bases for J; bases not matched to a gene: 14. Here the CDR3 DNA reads TGTGCCAGCTCACCACCGGCTAGGACGGGACTAGAGGGGGAGACCCAGTACTTC. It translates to CASSPPARTGLEGETQYF.

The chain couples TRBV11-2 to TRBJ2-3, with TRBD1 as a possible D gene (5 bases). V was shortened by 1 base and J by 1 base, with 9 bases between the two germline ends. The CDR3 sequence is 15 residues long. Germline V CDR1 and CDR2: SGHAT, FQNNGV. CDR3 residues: CASSLGGRGTDTQYF. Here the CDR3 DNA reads TGTGCCAGCAGCTTAGGCGGCAGGGGCACAGATACGCAGTATTTT.

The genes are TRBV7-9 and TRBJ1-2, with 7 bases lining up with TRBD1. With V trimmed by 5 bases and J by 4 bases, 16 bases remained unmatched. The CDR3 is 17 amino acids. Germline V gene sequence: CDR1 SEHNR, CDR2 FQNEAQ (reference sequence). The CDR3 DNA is TGTGCCAGCAGCACCCCAGGACAGGCTCGAACCAGCTATGGCTACACCTTC. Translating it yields CASSTPGQARTSYGYTF.

As DNA, the CDR3 is TGTGCTAGTGGTCAGGCCGGGACATTGAACACTGAAGCTTTCTTT. The encoded protein is CASGQAGTLNTEAFF. The rearrangement links TRBV12-5 to TRBJ1-1; a possible D gene is TRBD1 (6 bases). This CDR3 contains 15 residues. Trimming shortened V by 5 bases and J by 0 bases, and 13 bases separated the two germline ends. Germline V gene lookup returns CDR1 LGHNT and CDR2 FRNRAP.

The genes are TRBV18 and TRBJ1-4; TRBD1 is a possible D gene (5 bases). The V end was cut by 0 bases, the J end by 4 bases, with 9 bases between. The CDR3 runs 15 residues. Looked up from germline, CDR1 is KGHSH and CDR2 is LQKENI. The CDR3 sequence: CASSPPQGLNEKLFF. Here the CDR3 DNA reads TGTGCCAGCTCACCACCGCAGGGTCTTAATGAAAAACTGTTTTTT.

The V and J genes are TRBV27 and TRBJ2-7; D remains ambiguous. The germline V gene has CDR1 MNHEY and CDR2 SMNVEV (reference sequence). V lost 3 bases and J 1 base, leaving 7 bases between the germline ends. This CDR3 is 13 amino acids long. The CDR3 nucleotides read TGTGCCAGCAGTTTGCGCATTTCCTACGAGCAGTACTTC. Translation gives CASSLRISYEQYF.

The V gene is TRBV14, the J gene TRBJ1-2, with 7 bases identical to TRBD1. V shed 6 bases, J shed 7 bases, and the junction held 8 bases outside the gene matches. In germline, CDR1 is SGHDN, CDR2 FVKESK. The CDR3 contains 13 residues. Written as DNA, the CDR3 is TGTGCCAGCAGTCGAGGGGGCGAAGGTGGCTACACCTTC. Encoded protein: CASSRGGEGGYTF.

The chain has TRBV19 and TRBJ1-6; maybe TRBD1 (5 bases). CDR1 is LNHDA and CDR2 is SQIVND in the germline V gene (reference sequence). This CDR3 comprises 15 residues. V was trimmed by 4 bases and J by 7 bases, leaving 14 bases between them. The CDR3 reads CASSSGTEGNSPLHF. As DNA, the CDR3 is TGTGCCAGTAGTAGCGGGACCGAGGGGAATTCACCCCTCCACTTT. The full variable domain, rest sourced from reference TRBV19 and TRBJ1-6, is DGGITQSPKYLFRKEGQNVTLSCEQNLNHDAMYWYRQDPGQGLRLIYYSQIVNDFQKGDIAEGYSVSREKKESFPLTVTSAQKNPTAFYLCASSSGTEGNSPLHFGNGTRLTVT.

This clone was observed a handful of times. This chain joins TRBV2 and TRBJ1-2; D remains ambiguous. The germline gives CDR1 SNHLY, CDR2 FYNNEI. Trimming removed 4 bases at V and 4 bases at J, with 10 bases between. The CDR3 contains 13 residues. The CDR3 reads CASSGHALYGYTF. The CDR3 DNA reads TGTGCCAGCAGTGGGCACGCCCTCTATGGCTACACCTTC.

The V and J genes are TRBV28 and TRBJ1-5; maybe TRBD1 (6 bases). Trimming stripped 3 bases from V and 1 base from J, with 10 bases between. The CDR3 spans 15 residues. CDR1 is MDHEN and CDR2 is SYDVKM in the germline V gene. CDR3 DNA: TGTGCCAGCAGTTTTCTACAGGGAAGCAATCAGCCCCAGCATTTT. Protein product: CASSFLQGSNQPQHF.

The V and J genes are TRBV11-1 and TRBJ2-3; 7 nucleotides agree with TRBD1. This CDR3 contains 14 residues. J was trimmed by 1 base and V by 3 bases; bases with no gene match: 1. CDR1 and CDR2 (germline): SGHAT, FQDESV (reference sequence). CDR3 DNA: TGTGCCAGCAGCTTTCAGGGGGGCACAGATACGCAGTATTTT. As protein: CASSFQGGTDTQYF. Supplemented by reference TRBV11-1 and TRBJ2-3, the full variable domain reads EAEVAQSPRYKITEKSQAVAFWCDPISGHATLYWYRQILGQGPELLVQFQDESVVDDSQLPKDRFSAERLKGVDSTLKIQPAELGDSAMYLCASSFQGGTDTQYFGPGTRLTVL.

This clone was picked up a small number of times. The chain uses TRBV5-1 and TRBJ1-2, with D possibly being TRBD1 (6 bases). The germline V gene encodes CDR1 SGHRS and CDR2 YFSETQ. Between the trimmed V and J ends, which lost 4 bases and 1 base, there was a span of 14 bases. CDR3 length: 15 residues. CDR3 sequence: CASSGGGASNYGYTF. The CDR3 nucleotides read TGCGCCAGCAGCGGCGGGGGGGCGAGTAACTATGGCTACACCTTC.

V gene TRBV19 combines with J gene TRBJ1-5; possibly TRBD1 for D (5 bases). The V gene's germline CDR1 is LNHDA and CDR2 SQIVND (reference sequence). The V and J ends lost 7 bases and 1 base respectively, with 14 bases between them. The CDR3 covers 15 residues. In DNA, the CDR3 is TGTGCCAGTAAGGAAGGGGTGTTCAGCAATCAGCCCCAGCATTTT. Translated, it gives CASKEGVFSNQPQHF.

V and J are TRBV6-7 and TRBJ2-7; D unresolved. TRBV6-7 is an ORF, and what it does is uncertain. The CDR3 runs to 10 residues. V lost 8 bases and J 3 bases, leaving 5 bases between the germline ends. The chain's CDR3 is CASGDYEQYF. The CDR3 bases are TGTGCCAGCGGAGACTACGAGCAGTACTTC.

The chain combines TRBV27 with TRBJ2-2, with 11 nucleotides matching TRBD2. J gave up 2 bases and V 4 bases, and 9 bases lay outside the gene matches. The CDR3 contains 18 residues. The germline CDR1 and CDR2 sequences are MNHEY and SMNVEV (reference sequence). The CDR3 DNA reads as TGTGCCAGCAGTTCCCTAGCGGGGGGCGCTATTAACACCGGGGAGCTGTTTTTT. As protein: CASSSLAGGAINTGELFF.

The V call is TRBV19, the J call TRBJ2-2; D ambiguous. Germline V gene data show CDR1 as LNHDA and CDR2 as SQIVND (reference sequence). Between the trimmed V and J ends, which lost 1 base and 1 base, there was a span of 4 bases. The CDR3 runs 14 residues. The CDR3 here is CASSIGGNTGELFF. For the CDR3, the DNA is TGTGCCAGTAGTATAGGCGGGAACACCGGGGAGCTGTTTTTT.

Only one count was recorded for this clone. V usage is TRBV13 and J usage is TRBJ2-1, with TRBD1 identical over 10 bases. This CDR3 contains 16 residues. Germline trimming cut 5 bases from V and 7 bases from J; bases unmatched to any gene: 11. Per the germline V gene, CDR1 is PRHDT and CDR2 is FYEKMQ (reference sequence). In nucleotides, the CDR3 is TGTGCCAGCAGCCCCTTGACAGGGGGCGCCCCGAATGAGCAGTTCTTC. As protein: CASSPLTGGAPNEQFF.

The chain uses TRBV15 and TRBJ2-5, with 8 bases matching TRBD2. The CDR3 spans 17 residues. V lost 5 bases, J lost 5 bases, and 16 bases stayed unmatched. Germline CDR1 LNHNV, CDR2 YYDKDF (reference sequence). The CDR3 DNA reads TGTGCCACCAGCCGCTTGGGGCCCGGGGGGGCCGGGGAGACCCAGTACTTC. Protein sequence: CATSRLGPGGAGETQYF. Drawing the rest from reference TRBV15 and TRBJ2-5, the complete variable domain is DAMVIQNPRYQVTQFGKPVTLSCSQTLNHNVMYWYQQKSSQAPKLLFHYYDKDFNNEADTPDNFQSRRPNTSFCFLDIRSPGLGDTAMYLCATSRLGPGGAGETQYFGPGTRLLVL.

DNA of the CDR3: TGTGCCTGCCGGCCGGGACAGGGCTCGGACACTGAAGCTTTCTTT. It encodes CACRPGQGSDTEAFF. The chain is built from TRBV6-5 and TRBJ1-1, with TRBD1 identical over 9 bases. Germline CDR1 is MNHEY and CDR2 is SVGAGI. Unmatched junction bases numbered 13, after V lost 11 bases and J lost 3 bases. The CDR3 runs 15 residues.

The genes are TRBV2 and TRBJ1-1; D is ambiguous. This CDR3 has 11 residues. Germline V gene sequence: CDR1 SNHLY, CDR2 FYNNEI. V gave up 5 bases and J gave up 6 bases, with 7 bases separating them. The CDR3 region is CASSFAAEAFF. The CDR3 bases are TGTGCCAGCAGTTTTGCAGCTGAAGCTTTCTTT.

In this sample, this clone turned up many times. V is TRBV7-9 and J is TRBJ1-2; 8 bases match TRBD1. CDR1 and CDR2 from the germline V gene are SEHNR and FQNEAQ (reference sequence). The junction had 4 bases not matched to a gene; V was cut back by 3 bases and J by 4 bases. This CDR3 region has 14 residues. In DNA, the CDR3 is TGTGCCAGCAGCTTTGGGACAGGAGGCTATGGCTACACCTTC. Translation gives CASSFGTGGYGYTF.

The CDR3 DNA follows: TGTGCCAGTAGTATTCAGGGCACCAATCAGCCCCAGCATTTT. This sequence encodes CASSIQGTNQPQHF. The chain uses TRBV19 and TRBJ1-5, with a weak D call TRBD1 (5 bases). Trimming removed 3 bases at V and 3 bases at J, with 9 bases between. This CDR3 region has 14 residues. Germline values: CDR1 LNHDA, CDR2 SQIVND (reference sequence).

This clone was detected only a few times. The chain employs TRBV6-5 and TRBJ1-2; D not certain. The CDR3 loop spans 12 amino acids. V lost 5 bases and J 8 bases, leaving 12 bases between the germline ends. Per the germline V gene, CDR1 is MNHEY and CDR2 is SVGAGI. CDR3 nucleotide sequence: TGTGCCAGCAGTGACCGGACTGCCGGCTACACCTTC. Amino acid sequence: CASSDRTAGYTF.

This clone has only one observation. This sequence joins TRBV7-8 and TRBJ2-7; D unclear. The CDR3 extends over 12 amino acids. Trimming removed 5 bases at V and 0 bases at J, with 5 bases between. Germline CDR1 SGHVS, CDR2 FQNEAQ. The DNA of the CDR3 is TGTGCCAGCAGCCCCCACTCCTACGAGCAGTACTTC. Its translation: CASSPHSYEQYF.